This T cell receptor beta chain was sequenced for a study of blood T cell repertoires in COVID-19. Background on the study: The cDNA or gDNA used as material had been derived from T cells, B-cell-depleted T cells, or PBMCs.

CDR1 is SGHTA, CDR2 FQGNSA, per germline. The germline V and J ends were trimmed by 2 bases and 3 bases, with 11 bases remaining between them. The CDR3 totals 14 residues. Source study methods: Nucleated cell counts were estimated from reference gene primer amplification. Libraries were prepared by immunoSEQ multiplex PCR; TCRdb keeps only in-frame clonotypes and omits some of them. V, J and clone size were drawn from that table, and D and trimming were deduced from the DNA. The sample has about 500,000 clones, approximately 92% seen once; the top ten hold 0.7% to 1%. Seattle participants joined during active infection and were tracked over time.

The rearrangement joins TRBV7-2 to TRBJ2-7; no clear D. The sequencing input was peripheral blood. This receptor was obtained from a man aged 18 to 30 with COVID-19, enrolled during active disease. CDR3 DNA: TGTGCCAGCAGCTTATCTGGCACCAGCTACGAGCAGTACTTC. Amino acids: CASSLSGTSYEQYF.